The 2 T cell receptor beta chains below come from one sample, sequenced in a study of beta chain features in type 1 diabetes (dated by TCRdb to the late 2010s). The investigation overall reported the following: In all four CD4+ subsets, TCRB CDR3 length was moderately but significantly shorter in type 1 diabetes patients.

Libraries were prepared through the immunoSEQ multiplex PCR assay. The entire isolated RNA was reverse transcribed using the High Capacity cDNA Reverse Transcription Kit, and thus expressed TCRB transcripts were sequenced. TCRdb mirrors the immuneACCESS table, restricted to in-frame sequences. Some clones are absent from its copies; in checked studies, under half trace to an unresolved V gene, and the reason for the others is unknown. The sample table lists about 280,000 clones, 15% of them with a count of one. Roughly 0.015% of the sample rests with the top ten. Which antigens these TCRs recognize remains unknown. Material for sequencing was naive CD4+ T cells from blood. The sample's cell subset or site label, decoded: true naive CD4+ T cells. Every receptor here comes from a man between 18 and 29 years old with type 1 diabetes.

The gene calls are TRBV4-1 and TRBJ2-7, with 9 bases fitting TRBD2. V was pared by 4 bases and J by 4 bases, with 17 bases of the junction left unmatched. The CDR3 sequence is 18 residues long. Looked up from germline, CDR1 is MGHRA and CDR2 is YSYEKL. CDR3 DNA: TGCGCCAGCAGCCCAGGCTCTAGCGGGAATTGGGGAAGATACGAGCAGTACTTC. It encodes CASSPGSSGNWGRYEQYF.

The chain links TRBV7-9 to TRBJ2-7; weak D call: TRBD1 (6 bases). The V end lost 6 bases, the J end lost 0 bases, and 18 bases lay between the germline ends. The CDR3 is 16 residues long. Germline loops: CDR1 SEHNR, CDR2 FQNEAQ (reference sequence). CDR3 coding DNA: TGTGCCAGCAGTAAGACCACGGGGACACGCTCCTACGAGCAGTACTTC. Translated, it gives CASSKTTGTRSYEQYF.